This T cell receptor (beta chain) stems from a study of cytomegalovirus exposure and HLA in healthy donors. Broader study findings: Across all donors, roughly uniform sequencing depth was an assumption of the presence/absence analyses. Accurate predictions that matched the HLA-A and HLA-B alleles of most subjects were reportedly made from TCR beta sequences. Analysis was carried out at a later point, and it linked a missense DCLRE1C variant to TCR beta V- and J-gene trimming.

Germline loops: CDR1 SNHLY, CDR2 FYNNEI. V gave up 3 bases and J gave up 3 bases, with 11 bases separating them. The CDR3 extends over 14 amino acids. As to this clone: The antigen remains unidentified.

PCR amplification relied on 60 Vbeta primers (plus 13 Jbeta primers). Profiling relied on immunoSEQ multiplex PCR, and the TCRdb table lists in-frame clones only, not all of them. The sample holds tens of thousands of clones, over 9.5% seen once. The gene calls are TRBV2 and TRBJ1-1; a possible D gene is TRBD1 (5 bases). The clonotype was recovered from a man in his 60s in good health and CMV-seropositive. The sample consisted of PBMCs. The CDR3 sequence: CASSEQGYDTEAFF. The CDR3 DNA reads TGTGCCAGCAGTGAGCAGGGATATGACACTGAAGCTTTCTTT.